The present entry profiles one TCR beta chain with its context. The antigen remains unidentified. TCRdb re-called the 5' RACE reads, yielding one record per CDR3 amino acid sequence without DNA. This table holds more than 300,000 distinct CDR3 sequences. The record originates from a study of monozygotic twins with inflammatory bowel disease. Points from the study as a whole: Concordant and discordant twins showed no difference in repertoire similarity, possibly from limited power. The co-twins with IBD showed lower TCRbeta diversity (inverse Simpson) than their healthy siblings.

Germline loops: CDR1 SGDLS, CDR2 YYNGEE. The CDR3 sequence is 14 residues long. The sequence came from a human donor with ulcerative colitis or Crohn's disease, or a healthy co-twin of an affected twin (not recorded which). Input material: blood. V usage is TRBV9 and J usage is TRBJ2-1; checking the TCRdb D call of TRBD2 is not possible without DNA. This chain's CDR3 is CASSVTGLNNEQFF.